The clone carrying this T cell receptor (beta chain) occurred a few times. The data derive from a study of blood T cell repertoires in COVID-19. Study context: Sites across the United States, Italy and Spain contributed samples from acute and convalescent COVID-19. Sample material is recorded as cDNA or gDNA derived from T cells, B-cell-depleted T cells, or PBMCs.

This CDR3 has 15 residues. In the study's own analysis: Reference gene primer amplification gave nucleated cell count estimates. The protocol was immunoSEQ multiplex PCR, while the TCRdb copy is restricted to in-frame clones and leaves out a portion. Clone size and V and J calls were adopted from that table, with D and trimming inferred from the DNA. This table has 190,000 or so clones, 80% to 90% appearing once. The chain links TRBV21-1 to TRBJ1-6. TRBV21-1 is marked as a pseudogene. Sequencing input: peripheral blood. This clonotype was obtained from a woman aged 18-30 years who had recovered from COVID-19. The CDR3: CASSLQRDYNSPLHF. The CDR3 nucleotides read TGTGCCAGCAGTCTCCAACGGGACTATAATTCACCCCTCCACTTT.